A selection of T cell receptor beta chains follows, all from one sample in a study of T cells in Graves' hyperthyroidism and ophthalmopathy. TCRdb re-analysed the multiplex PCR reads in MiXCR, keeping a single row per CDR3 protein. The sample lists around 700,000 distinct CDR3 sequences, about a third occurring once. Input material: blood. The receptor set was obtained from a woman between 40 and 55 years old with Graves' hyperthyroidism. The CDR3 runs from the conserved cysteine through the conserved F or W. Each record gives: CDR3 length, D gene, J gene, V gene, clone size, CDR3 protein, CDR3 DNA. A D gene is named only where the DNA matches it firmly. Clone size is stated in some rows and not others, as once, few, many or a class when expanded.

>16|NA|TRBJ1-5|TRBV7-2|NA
CASSVVAGNSNQPQHF
TGTGCCAGCAGCGTTGTGGCAGGGAATAGCAATCAGCCCCAGCATTTT
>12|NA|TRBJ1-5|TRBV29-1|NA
CSAGGQRETQHF
TGCAGCGCCGGCGGCCAACGGGAGACCCAGCATTTT
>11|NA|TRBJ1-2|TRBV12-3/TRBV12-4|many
CASSTVRGYTF
TGTGCCAGCAGTACGGTCCGTGGCTACACCTTC
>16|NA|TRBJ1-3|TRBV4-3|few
CASSQDGWGSGNTIYF
TGCGCCAGCAGCCAAGATGGTTGGGGCTCTGGAAACACCATATATTTT
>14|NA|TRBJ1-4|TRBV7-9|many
CASSLGGVNEKLFF
TGTGCCAGCAGCTTAGGGGGGGTTAATGAAAAACTGTTTTTT
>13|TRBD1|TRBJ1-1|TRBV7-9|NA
CASTFEGAIEAFF
TGTGCCAGCACTTTCGAGGGGGCGATTGAAGCTTTCTTT
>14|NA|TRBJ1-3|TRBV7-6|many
CASSSRQASNTIYF
TGTGCCAGCAGCTCGAGACAGGCTTCAAACACCATATATTTT
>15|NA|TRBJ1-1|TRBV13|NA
CASSLSWGENTEAFF
TGTGCCAGCAGCTTAAGTTGGGGCGAGAACACTGAAGCTTTCTTT
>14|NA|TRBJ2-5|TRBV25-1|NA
CASSEAPRGKTQYF
TGTGCCAGCAGTGAGGCCCCCAGAGGGAAGACCCAGTACTTC
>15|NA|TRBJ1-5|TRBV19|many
CASSIPGYGNQPQHF
TGTGCCAGTAGTATCCCAGGGTATGGCAATCAGCCCCAGCATTTT
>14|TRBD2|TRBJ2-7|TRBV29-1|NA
CSATRLASYNEQYF
TGCAGCGCTACCCGACTAGCTTCCTACAATGAGCAGTACTTC
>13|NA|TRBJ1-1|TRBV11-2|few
CASSLEAGLEAFF
TGTGCCAGCAGTTTGGAGGCAGGGCTAGAAGCTTTCTTT
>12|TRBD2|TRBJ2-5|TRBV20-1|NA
CSARDPAGTITF
TGCAGTGCTAGAGATCCGGCCGGGACTATAACCTTC
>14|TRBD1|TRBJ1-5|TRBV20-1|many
CSASMQQGNQPQHF
TGCAGTGCTAGTATGCAACAGGGGAATCAGCCCCAGCATTTT
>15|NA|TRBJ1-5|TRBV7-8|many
CASSLRRGTEQPQHF
TGTGCCAGCAGCTTAAGGCGTGGGACGGAACAGCCCCAGCATTTT
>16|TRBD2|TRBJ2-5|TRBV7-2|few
CASSLRASGGLWTQYF
TGTGCCAGCAGCTTGAGGGCTAGCGGGGGGCTGTGGACCCAGTACTTC
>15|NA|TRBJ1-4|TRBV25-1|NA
CASTPRGAENEKLFF
TGTGCCAGCACCCCTAGGGGGGCTGAGAATGAAAAACTGTTTTTT
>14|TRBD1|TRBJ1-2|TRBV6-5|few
CASSYPGGRGGYTF
TGTGCCAGCAGTTACCCAGGGGGAAGAGGCGGCTACACCTTC
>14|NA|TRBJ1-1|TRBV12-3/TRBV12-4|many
CASSSGWWNTEAFF
TGTGCCAGCAGTTCCGGGTGGTGGAACACTGAAGCTTTCTTT
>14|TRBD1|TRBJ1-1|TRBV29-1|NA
CSVGDSRLNTEAFF
TGCAGCGTGGGGGACAGTAGATTGAACACTGAAGCTTTCTTT
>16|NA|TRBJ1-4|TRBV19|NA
CASIDQRGATNEKLFF
TGTGCCAGTATAGATCAGCGGGGAGCAACTAATGAAAAACTGTTTTTT
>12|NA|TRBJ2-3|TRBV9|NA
CASSPRLGRKYF
TGTGCCAGCAGCCCGCGGCTCGGGCGCAAGTATTTT
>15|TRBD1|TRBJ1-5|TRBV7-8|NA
CASSQDHRGDQPQHF
TGTGCCAGCAGCCAAGATCACAGGGGGGATCAGCCCCAGCATTTT
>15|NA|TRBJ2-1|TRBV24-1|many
CATSDSGPVGAEQFF
TGTGCCACCAGTGATTCGGGACCGGTAGGGGCTGAGCAGTTCTTC
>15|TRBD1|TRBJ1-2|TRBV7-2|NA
CASRLGTGRQYGYTF
TGTGCCAGCAGGCTAGGGACAGGGAGGCAGTATGGCTACACCTTC
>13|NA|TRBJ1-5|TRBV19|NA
CASKAVAVQPQHF
TGTGCCAGTAAGGCAGTAGCGGTTCAGCCCCAGCATTTT
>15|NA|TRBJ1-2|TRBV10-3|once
CASSPRAGEDYGYTF
TGTGCCAGCTCACCACGGGCAGGGGAGGACTATGGCTACACCTTC
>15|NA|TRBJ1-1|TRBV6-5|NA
CASSQDWGAEDEAFF
TGTGCCAGCAGCCAAGATTGGGGGGCCGAGGATGAAGCTTTCTTT
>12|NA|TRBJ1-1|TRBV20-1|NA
CSARAGSVEAFF
TGCAGTGCTAGAGCCGGCTCGGTTGAAGCTTTCTTT
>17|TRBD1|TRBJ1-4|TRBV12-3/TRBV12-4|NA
CASSPWDRVATNEKLFF
TGTGCCAGCAGCCCGTGGGACAGAGTCGCAACTAATGAAAAACTGTTTTTT
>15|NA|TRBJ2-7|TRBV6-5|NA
CASSQGPGQPYEQYF
TGTGCCAGCAGCCAAGGACCGGGGCAGCCCTACGAGCAGTACTTC
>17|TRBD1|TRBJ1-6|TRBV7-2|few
CASSLDFGTGGPSPLHF
TGTGCCAGCAGCTTAGATTTTGGGACAGGGGGCCCGTCACCCCTCCACTTT
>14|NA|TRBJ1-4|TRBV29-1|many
CSATAGSLNEKLFF
TGCAGCGCAACGGCGGGCAGTCTTAATGAAAAACTGTTTTTT
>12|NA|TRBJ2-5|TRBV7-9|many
CASSSEEETQYF
TGTGCCAGCAGCTCAGAAGAAGAGACCCAGTACTTC
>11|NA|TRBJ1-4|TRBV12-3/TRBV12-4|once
CASSLREKLVF
TGTGCCAGCAGTTTACGTGAAAAACTGGTTTTT
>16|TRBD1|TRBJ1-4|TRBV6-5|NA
CASSYSRSGGAEKLFF
TGTGCCAGCAGTTACTCGAGATCAGGGGGCGCCGAAAAACTGTTTTTT
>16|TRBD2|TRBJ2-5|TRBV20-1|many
CSARDPVRLAGGTQYF
TGCAGTGCTAGAGATCCGGTCCGACTAGCGGGGGGGACCCAGTACTTC
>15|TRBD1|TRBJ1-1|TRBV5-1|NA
CASSLSTGAPTEAFF
TGCGCCAGCAGCTTGTCCACAGGGGCCCCCACTGAAGCTTTCTTT
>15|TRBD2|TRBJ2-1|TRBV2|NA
CASLNRLAGSHEQFF
TGTGCCAGCCTTAATAGACTAGCGGGATCACATGAGCAGTTCTTC
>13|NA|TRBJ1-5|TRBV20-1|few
CSASFWDNQPQHF
TGCAGTGCTAGTTTCTGGGACAATCAGCCCCAGCATTTT
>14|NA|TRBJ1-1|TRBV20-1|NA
CSAARGAGNTEAFF
TGCAGTGCGGCCCGGGGGGCAGGGAACACTGAAGCTTTCTTT
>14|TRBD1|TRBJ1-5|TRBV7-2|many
CASSHAGGAQPQHF
TGTGCCAGCAGCCATGCAGGGGGAGCTCAGCCCCAGCATTTT
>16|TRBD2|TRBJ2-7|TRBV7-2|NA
CASSLPRTSGSYEQYF
TGTGCCAGCAGCCTGCCTAGGACTAGCGGGAGTTACGAGCAGTACTTC
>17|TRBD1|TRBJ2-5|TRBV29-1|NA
CSVEGDPGTGYQETQYF
TGCAGCGTTGAAGGAGATCCCGGGACAGGGTACCAAGAGACCCAGTACTTC
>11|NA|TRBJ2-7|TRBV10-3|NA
CASMGGYEQYF
TGTGCCAGCATGGGGGGATACGAGCAGTACTTC
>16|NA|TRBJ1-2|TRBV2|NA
CASSLGRGTETYGYTF
TGTGCCAGCAGCCTTGGTAGGGGGACGGAGACCTATGGCTACACCTTC
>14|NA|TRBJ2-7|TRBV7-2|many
CASSLEGTPYEQYF
TGTGCCAGCAGCCTCGAAGGTACTCCCTACGAGCAGTACTTC
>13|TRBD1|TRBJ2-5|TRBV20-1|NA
CSVTGGGQETQYF
TGCAGCGTTACAGGGGGCGGACAAGAGACCCAGTACTTC
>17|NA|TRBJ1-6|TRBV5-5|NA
CASSQDRESSYNSPLHF
TGCGCCAGCAGCCAAGATCGTGAGAGCTCCTATAATTCACCCCTCCACTTT
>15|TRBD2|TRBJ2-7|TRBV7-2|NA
CASSPLADSSYEQYF
TGTGCCAGCAGCCCACTAGCGGATAGCTCCTACGAGCAGTACTTC
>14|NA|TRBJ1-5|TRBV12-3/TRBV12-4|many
CASSFLQGGQPQHF
TGTGCCAGCAGTTTTCTCCAGGGAGGACAGCCCCAGCATTTT
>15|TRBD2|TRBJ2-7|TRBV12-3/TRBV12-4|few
CASSLGFGLGGEQYF
TGTGCCAGCAGTTTAGGTTTCGGCCTCGGGGGGGAGCAGTACTTC
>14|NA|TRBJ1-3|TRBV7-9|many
CASRRGRDGNTIYF
TGTGCCAGCCGACGGGGCCGTGATGGAAACACCATATATTTT
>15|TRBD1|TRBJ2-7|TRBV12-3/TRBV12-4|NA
CASSPQGVASYEQYF
TGTGCCAGCAGTCCACAGGGGGTCGCATCCTACGAGCAGTACTTC
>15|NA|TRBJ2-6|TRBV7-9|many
CASLRDAPGANVLTF
TGTGCCAGCCTGAGAGACGCCCCTGGGGCCAACGTCCTGACTTTC
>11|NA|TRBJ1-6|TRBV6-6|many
CASSPRGPLHF
TGTGCCAGCAGTCCCCGCGGACCCCTCCACTTT
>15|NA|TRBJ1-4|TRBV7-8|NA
CASSSTSGSGEKLFF
TGTGCCAGCAGCTCGACTAGCGGGAGTGGCGAAAAACTGTTTTTT
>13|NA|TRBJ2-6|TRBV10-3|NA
CAISEHGANVLTF
TGTGCCATCAGTGAGCACGGGGCCAACGTCCTGACTTTC
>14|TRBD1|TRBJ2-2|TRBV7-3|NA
CASRGTESTGELFF
TGTGCCAGCAGGGGGACAGAATCCACCGGGGAGCTGTTTTTT
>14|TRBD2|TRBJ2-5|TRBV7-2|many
CASSFSGGEETQYF
TGTGCCAGCAGCTTTTCCGGGGGGGAGGAGACCCAGTACTTC